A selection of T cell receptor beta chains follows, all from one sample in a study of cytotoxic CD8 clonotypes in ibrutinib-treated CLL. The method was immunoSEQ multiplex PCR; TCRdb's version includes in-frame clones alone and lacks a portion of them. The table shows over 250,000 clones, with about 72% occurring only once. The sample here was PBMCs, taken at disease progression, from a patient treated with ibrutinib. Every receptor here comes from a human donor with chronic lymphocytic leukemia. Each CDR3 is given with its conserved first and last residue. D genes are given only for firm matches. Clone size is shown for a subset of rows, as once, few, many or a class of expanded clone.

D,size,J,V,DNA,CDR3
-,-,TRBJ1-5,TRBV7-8,TGTGCCAGCAGCTTAGTTGGGGATCAGCCCCAGCATTTT,CASSLVGDQPQHF
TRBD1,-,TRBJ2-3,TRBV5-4,TGTGCCAGCAGCTTGGGGGACAGGGGCACAGATACGCAGTATTTT,CASSLGDRGTDTQYF
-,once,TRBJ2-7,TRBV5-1,TGCGCCAGCAGCAGCCGGGACGGGGCCTACGAGCAGTACTTC,CASSSRDGAYEQYF
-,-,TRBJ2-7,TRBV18,TGTGCCAGCTCCCCATCCCGAGCGAACGAGCAGTACTTC,CASSPSRANEQYF
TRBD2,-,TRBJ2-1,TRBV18,TGTGCCAGCTCACCTGTTCTAGCGGGAGTCAGAGAGCAGTTCTTC,CASSPVLAGVREQFF
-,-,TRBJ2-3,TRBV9,TGTGCCAGCAGCCCCCAGACAGATACGCAGTATTTT,CASSPQTDTQYF
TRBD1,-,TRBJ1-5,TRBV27,TGTGCCAGCAGTCGAATGGGGACAGGGGCCCAGCATTTT,CASSRMGTGAQHF
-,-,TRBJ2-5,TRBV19,TGTGCCAGTAGCTACAGGGTTGAAGAGACCCAGTACTTC,CASSYRVEETQYF
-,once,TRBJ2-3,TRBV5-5,TGTGCCAGCAGCTTGGATAGAAGCCCACCAGATACGCAGTATTTT,CASSLDRSPPDTQYF
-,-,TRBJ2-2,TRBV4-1,TGCGCCAGCAGCCAAGATATGTGGGAGCTGTTTTTT,CASSQDMWELFF
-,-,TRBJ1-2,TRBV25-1,TGTGCCAGCAGTGACAGAAACTATGGCTACACCTTC,CASSDRNYGYTF
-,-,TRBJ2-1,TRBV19,TGTGCCAGTAGTATGGGCGGCTACAATGAGCAGTTCTTC,CASSMGGYNEQFF
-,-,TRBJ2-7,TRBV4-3,TGCGCCAGCAGCCAGACAGGCCTTCAAGGCTCAGAGCAGTACTTC,CASSQTGLQGSEQYF
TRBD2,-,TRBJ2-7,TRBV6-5,TGTGCCAGCAGTTTAGCGGGAGGGGTCTCCTACGAGCAGTACTTC,CASSLAGGVSYEQYF
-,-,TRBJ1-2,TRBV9,TGTGCCAGCAGCACGGGGACTTTTGGCTACACCTTC,CASSTGTFGYTF
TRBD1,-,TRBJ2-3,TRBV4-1,TGCGCCAGCAGCCAAGGGACAGGCTGGAGCACAGATACGCAGTATTTT,CASSQGTGWSTDTQYF
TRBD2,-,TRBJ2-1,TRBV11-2,TGTGCCAGCAGCATTAGCGGGACCTACAATGAGCAGTTCTTC,CASSISGTYNEQFF
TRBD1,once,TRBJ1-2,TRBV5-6,TGTGCCAGCAGCTTGAACCGAGGACAGGCGGTGGGCTATGGCTACACCTTC,CASSLNRGQAVGYGYTF
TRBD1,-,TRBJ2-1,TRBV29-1,TGCAGCGGATTCCCCACCTACGGGACAGCCCTGGTCAATGAGCAGTTCTTC,CSGFPTYGTALVNEQFF
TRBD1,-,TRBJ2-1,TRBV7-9,TGTGCCAGCAGCTTAGGGACAGGGAGCAATGAGCAGTTCTTC,CASSLGTGSNEQFF
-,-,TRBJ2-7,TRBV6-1,TGTGCCAGCAGTTACGCGGGCGAGCAGTACTTC,CASSYAGEQYF
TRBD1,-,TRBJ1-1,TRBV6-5,TGTGCCAGCAGTTACTTCGACAGGGACCCTGAAGCTTTCTTT,CASSYFDRDPEAFF
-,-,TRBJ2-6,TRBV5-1,TGCGCCAGCAGGAGTCAGGTTGCCGGGGCCAACGTCCTGACTTTC,CASRSQVAGANVLTF
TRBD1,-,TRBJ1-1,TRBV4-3,TGCGCCAGCAGCCAAGAGGTTGGGACAGGGCTGAACACTGAAGCTTTCTTT,CASSQEVGTGLNTEAFF
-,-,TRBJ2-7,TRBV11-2,TGTGCCAGCAGCTTAAGGCTCGGGGGCGGCGAGCAGTACTTC,CASSLRLGGGEQYF
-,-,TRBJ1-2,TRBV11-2,TGTGCCAGCAGCGACGGACAGTCTCCGGTCTATGGCTACACCTTC,CASSDGQSPVYGYTF
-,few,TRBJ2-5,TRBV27,TGTGCCAGCAGTTTTAGCGGAAAAGAGACCCAGTACTTC,CASSFSGKETQYF
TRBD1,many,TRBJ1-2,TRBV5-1,TGCGCCAGCAGCCCTGGGACAGGTGGCGGCTACACCTTC,CASSPGTGGGYTF
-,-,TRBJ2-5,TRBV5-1,TGCGCCAGCAGCTTGAAGGAGACCCAGTACTTC,CASSLKETQYF
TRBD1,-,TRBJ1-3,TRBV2,TGTGCCAGCCCTCGTTACCCCGGGACAGGAGTTTCTGGAAACACCATATATTTT,CASPRYPGTGVSGNTIYF
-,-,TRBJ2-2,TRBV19,TGTGCCAGTAGTATTCCGCAATCAAGGCTGTTTTTT,CASSIPQSRLFF
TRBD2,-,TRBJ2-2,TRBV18,TGTGCCAGCTCACCCCGCGCTAGCGGGGGGATAGTAACCGGGGAGCTGTTTTTT,CASSPRASGGIVTGELFF
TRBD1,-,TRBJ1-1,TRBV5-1,TGCGCCAGCAGCCGACTATTTACAGGGGGCTGGGGCATGAACACTGAAGCTTTCTTT,CASSRLFTGGWGMNTEAFF
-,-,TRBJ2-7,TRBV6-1,TGTGCCAGCAGTATCGGGACCTCACTTGACGAGCAGTACTTC,CASSIGTSLDEQYF
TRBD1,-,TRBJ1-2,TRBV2,TGTGCCAGCAACGAAGACAGGGGTTATGGCTACACCTTC,CASNEDRGYGYTF
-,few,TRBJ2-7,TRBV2,TGTGCCAGCAGTGAAGGACACGGGAACTACGAGCAGTACTTC,CASSEGHGNYEQYF
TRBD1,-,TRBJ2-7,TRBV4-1,TGCGCCACCGGGACAGGGGCCCCCTACGAGCAGTACTTC,CATGTGAPYEQYF
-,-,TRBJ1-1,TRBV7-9,TGTGCCAGCAGCTTAGCTAGGGGTGACACTGAAGCTTTCTTT,CASSLARGDTEAFF
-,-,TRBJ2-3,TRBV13,TGTGCCAGCAGCCCCAGGAGGTTCGAGGCAGATACGCAGTATTTT,CASSPRRFEADTQYF
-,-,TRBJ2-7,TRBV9,TGTGCCAGCAGCCCCCGACAGGCTTTGGGAGAGCAGTACTTC,CASSPRQALGEQYF
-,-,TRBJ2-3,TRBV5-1,TGCGCCAGCAGCTTCCCCTCAGATACGCAGTATTTT,CASSFPSDTQYF
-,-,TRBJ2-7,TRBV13,TGTGCCAGCAGCTTACGACCGGGAGAGGAGCAGTACTTC,CASSLRPGEEQYF